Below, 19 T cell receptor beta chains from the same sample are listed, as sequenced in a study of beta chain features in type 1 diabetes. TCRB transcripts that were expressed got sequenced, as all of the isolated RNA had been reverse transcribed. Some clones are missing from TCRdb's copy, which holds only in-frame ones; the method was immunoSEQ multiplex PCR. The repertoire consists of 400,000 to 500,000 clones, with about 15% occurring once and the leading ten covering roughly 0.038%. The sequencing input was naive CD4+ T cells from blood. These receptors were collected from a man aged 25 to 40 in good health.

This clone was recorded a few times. CDR3 nucleotides: TGTGCCAGCAGCACGGGGGGCCGGAGCGAGACCCAGTACTTC. Translating gives CASSTGGRSETQYF. V is TRBV7-2 and J is TRBJ2-5; TRBD2 is a possible D gene (7 bases). Trimming left V 5 bases short and J 5 bases short, with 15 bases between. CDR1 SGHTA and CDR2 FQGNSA come from the germline V gene. CDR3 length: 14 residues. The whole variable domain, remainder taken from reference TRBV7-2 and TRBJ2-5, is GAGVSQSPSNKVTEKGKDVELRCDPISGHTALYWYRQSLGQGLEFLIYFQGNSAPDKSGLPSDRFSAERTGGSVSTLTIQRTQQEDSAVYLCASSTGGRSETQYFGPGTRLLVL.

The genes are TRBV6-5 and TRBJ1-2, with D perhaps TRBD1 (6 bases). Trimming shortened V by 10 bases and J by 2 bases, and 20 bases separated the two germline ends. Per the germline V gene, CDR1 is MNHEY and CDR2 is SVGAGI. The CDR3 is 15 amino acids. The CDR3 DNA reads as TGTGCCACCCACAGAGGGGACAAAATAAACTATGGCTACACCTTC. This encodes CATHRGDKINYGYTF.

The CDR3 loop reads CASSVGWDSNQPQHF. CDR3 DNA sequence: TGTGCCAGCAGCGTAGGGTGGGACAGCAATCAGCCCCAGCATTTT. This chain connects TRBV9 to TRBJ1-5; D is perhaps TRBD1 (5 bases). Deletions cut 0 bases from V and 1 base from J, with 8 bases between. The germline gives CDR1 SGDLS, CDR2 YYNGEE. The CDR3 extends over 15 amino acids.

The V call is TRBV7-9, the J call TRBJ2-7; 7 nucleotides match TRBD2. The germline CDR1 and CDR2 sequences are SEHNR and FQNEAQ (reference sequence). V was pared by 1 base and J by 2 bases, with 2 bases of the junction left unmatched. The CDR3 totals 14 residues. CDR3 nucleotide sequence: TGTGCCAGCAGCTTAGTTGCGGGGGCCTACGAGCAGTACTTC. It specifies CASSLVAGAYEQYF.

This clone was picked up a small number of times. This CDR3 reads CASSSRTGSWYYNEQFF. As DNA, the CDR3 is TGTGCCAGCAGCTCCCGGACGGGGTCTTGGTATTACAATGAGCAGTTCTTC. The V call is TRBV7-2, the J call TRBJ2-1; D might be TRBD2 (5 bases). Germline loops: CDR1 SGHTA, CDR2 FQGNSA. Trimming took 4 bases from V and 4 from J, leaving 20 bases between them. CDR3 size: 17 residues.

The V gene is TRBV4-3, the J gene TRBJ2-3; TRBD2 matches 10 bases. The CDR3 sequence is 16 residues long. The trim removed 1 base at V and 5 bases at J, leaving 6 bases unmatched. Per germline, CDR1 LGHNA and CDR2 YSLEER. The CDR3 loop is CASSQVGAGGLDTQYF. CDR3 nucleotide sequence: TGCGCCAGCAGCCAAGTTGGAGCGGGGGGGCTAGATACGCAGTATTTT.

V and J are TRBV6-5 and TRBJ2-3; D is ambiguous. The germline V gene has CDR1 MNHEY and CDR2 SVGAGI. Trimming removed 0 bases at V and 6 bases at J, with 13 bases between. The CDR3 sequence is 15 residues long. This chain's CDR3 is CASSYSQPTMDTQYF. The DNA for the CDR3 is TGTGCCAGCAGTTACTCACAGCCCACGATGGATACGCAGTATTTT.

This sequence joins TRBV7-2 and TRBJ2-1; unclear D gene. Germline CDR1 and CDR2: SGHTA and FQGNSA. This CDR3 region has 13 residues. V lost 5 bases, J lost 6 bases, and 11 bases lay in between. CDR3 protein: CASSPPPPNEQFF. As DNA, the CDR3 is TGTGCCAGCAGCCCCCCTCCTCCCAATGAGCAGTTCTTC.

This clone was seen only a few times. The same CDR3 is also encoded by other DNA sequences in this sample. CDR3 coding DNA: TGTGCCAGCAGCCCACAGGGGGAGACCCAGTACTTC. Its protein is CASSPQGETQYF. The chain employs TRBV9 and TRBJ2-5; 7 nucleotides agree with TRBD1. This CDR3 is built from 12 residues. Germline CDR1 reads SGDLS; CDR2 reads YYNGEE. Germline trimming cut 4 bases from V and 5 bases from J; bases unmatched to any gene: 2.

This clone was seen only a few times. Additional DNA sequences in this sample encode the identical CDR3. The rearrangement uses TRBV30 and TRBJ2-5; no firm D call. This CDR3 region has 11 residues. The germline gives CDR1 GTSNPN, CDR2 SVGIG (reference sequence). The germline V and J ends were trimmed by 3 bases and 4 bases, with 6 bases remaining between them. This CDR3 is CAWSSRETQYF. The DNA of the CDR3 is TGTGCCTGGAGCAGCCGAGAGACCCAGTACTTC. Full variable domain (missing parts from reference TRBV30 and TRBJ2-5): SQTIHQWPATLVQPVGSPLSLECTVEGTSNPNLYWYRQAAGRGLQLLFYSVGIGQISSEVPQNLSASRPQDRQFILSSKKLLLSDSGFYLCAWSSRETQYFGPGTRLLVL.

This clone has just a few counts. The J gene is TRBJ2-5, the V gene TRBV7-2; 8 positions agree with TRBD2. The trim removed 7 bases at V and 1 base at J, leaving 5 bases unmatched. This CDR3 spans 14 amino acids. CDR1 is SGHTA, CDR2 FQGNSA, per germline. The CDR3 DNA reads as TGTGCCAGCACGTATCGGGGGGGCCAAGAGACCCAGTACTTC. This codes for CASTYRGGQETQYF.

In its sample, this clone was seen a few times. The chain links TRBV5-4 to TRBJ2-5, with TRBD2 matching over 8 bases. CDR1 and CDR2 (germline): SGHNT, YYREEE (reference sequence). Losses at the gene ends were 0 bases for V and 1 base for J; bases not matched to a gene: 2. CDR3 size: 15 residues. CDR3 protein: CASSLGSGVQETQYF. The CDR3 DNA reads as TGTGCCAGCAGCTTGGGTAGCGGGGTCCAAGAGACCCAGTACTTC.

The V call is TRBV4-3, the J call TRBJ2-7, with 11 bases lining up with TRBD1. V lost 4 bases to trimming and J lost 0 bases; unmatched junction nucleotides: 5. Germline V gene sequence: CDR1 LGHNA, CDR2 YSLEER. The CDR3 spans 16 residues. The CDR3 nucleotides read TGCGCCAGCAGCCGGAGGGACAGGGGGGGCTCCTACGAGCAGTACTTC. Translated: CASSRRDRGGSYEQYF.

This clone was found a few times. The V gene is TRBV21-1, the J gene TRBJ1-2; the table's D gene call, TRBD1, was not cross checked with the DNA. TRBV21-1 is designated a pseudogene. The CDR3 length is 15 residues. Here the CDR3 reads CASSKRNSLPSGYTF. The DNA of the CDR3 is TGTGCCAGCAGCAAACGTAACAGTTTGCCCTCTGGCTACACCTTC.

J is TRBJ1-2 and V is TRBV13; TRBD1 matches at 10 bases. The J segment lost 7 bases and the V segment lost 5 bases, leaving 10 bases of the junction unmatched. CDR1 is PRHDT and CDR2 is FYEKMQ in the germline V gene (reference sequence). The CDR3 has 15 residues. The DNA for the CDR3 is TGTGCCAGCAGCCCTGGCCCCGGGACAGGGGTTGGCTACACCTTC. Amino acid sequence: CASSPGPGTGVGYTF.

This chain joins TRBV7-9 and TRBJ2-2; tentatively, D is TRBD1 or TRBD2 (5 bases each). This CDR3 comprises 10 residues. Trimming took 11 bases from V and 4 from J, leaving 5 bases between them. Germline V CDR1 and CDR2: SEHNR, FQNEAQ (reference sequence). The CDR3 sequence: CAGGTGELFF. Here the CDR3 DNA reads TGTGCCGGGGGCACCGGGGAGCTGTTTTTT. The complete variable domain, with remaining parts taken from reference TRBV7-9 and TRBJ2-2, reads DTGVSQNPRHKITKRGQNVTFRCDPISEHNRLYWYRQTLGQGPEFLTYFQNEAQLEKSRLLSDRFSAERPKGSFSTLEIQRTEQGDSAMYLCAGGTGELFFGEGSRLTVL.

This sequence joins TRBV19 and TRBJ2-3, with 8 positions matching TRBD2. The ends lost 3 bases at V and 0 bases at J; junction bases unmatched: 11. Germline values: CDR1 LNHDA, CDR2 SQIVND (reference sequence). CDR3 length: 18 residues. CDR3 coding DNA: TGTGCCAGTAGTATCGCCCGGCTAGCGGGTGCGAGCACAGATACGCAGTATTTT. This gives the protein CASSIARLAGASTDTQYF.

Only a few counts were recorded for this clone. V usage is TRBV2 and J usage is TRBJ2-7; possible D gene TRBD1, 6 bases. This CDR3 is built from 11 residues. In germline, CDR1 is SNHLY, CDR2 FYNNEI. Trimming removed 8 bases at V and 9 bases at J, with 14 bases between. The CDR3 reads CASGLVGGQYF. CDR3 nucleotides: TGTGCCAGCGGCCTCGTAGGGGGGCAGTACTTC.

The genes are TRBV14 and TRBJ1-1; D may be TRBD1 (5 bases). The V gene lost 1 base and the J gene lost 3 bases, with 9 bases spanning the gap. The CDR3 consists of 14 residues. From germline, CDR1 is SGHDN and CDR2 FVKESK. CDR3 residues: CASSQVRGDTEAFF. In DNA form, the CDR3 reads TGTGCCAGCAGCCAAGTTCGGGGGGACACTGAAGCTTTCTTT.